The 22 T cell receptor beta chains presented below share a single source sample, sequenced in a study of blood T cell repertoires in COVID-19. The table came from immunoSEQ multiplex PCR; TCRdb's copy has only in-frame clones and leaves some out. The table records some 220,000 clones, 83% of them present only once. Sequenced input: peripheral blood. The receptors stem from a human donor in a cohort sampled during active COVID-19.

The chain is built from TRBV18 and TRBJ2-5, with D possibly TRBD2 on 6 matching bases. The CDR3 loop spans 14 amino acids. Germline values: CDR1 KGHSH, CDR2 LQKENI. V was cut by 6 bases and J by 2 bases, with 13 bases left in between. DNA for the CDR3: TGTGCCAGCTCCGGGGCAGGGACTCAAGAGACCCAGTACTTC. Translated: CASSGAGTQETQYF.

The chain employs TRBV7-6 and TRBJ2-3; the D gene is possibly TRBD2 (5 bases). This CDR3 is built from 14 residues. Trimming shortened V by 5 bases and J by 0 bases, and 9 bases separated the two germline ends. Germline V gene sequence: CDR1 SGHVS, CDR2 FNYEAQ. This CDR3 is CASSRGSSTDTQYF. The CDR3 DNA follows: TGTGCCAGCAGCCGAGGGTCTAGCACAGATACGCAGTATTTT.

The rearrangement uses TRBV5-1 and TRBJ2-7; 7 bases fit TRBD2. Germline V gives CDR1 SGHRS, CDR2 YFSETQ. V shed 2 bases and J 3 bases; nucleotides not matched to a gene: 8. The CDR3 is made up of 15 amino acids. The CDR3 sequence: CASSLRVGGSYEQYF. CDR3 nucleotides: TGCGCCAGCAGCTTACGGGTTGGCGGGAGCTACGAGCAGTACTTC.

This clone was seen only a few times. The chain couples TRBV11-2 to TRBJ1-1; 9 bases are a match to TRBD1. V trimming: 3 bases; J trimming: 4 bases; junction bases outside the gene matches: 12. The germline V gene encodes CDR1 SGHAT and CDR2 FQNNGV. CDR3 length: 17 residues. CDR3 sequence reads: CASSFGTGPDHGTEAFF. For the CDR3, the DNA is TGTGCCAGCAGCTTTGGGACAGGGCCCGATCATGGCACTGAAGCTTTCTTT. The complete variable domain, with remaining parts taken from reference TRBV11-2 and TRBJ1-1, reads EAGVAQSPRYKIIEKRQSVAFWCNPISGHATLYWYQQILGQGPKLLIQFQNNGVVDDSQLPKDRFSAERLKGVDSTLKIQPAKLEDSAVYLCASSFGTGPDHGTEAFFGQGTRLTVV.

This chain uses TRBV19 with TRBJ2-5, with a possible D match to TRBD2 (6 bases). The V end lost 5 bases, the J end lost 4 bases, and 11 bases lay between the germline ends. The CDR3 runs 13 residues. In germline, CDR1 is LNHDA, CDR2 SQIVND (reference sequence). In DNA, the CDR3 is TGTGCCAGTAGTGCGGGGAGACGAGAGACCCAGTACTTC. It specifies CASSAGRRETQYF.

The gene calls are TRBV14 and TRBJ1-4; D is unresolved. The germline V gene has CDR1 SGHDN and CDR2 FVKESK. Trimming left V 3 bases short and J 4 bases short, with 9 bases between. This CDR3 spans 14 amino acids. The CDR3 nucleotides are TGTGCCAGCAGCCAGCAAGCTTTTAATGAAAAACTGTTTTTT. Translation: CASSQQAFNEKLFF.

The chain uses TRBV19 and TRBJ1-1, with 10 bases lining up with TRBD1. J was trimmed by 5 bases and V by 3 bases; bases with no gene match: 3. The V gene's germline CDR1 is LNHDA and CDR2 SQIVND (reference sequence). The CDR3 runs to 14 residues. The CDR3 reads CASSIRDRGTEAFF. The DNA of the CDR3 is TGTGCCAGTAGTATCCGGGACAGGGGTACTGAAGCTTTCTTT.

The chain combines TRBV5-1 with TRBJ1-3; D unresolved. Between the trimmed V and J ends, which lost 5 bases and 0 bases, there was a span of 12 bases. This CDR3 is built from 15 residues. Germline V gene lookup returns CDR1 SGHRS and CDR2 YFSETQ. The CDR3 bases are TGCGCCAGCAGTGTACAACCAACCTCTGGAAACACCATATATTTT. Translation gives CASSVQPTSGNTIYF.

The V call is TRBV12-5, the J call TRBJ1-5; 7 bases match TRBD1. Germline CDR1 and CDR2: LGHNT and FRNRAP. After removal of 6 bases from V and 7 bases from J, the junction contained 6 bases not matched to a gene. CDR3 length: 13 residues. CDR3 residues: CASGTQGYQPQHF. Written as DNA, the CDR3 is TGTGCTAGTGGGACACAGGGGTACCAGCCCCAGCATTTT.

The CDR3 sequence: CASRQGSRTDTQYF. The CDR3 nucleotides read TGTGCCAGCAGACAGGGATCTCGCACAGATACGCAGTATTTT. This rearrangement joins TRBV6-5 to TRBJ2-3; the D gene is possibly TRBD1 (6 bases). Germline V gene sequence: CDR1 MNHEY, CDR2 SVGAGI. This CDR3 comprises 14 residues. The V end was cut by 6 bases, the J end by 1 base, with 11 bases between.

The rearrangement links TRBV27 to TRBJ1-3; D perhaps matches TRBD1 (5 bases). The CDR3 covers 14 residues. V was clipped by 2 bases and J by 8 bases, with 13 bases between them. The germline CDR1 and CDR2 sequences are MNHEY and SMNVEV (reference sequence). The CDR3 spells CASSLKHMGHTIYF. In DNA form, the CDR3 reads TGTGCCAGCAGTTTAAAACATATGGGGCACACCATATATTTT.

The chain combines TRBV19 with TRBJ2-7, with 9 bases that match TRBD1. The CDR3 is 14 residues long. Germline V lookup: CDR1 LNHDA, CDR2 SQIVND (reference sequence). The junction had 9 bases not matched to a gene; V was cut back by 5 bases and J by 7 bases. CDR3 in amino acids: CASSVDRGSGEQYF. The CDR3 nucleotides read TGTGCCAGTAGTGTGGACAGGGGAAGCGGGGAGCAGTACTTC.

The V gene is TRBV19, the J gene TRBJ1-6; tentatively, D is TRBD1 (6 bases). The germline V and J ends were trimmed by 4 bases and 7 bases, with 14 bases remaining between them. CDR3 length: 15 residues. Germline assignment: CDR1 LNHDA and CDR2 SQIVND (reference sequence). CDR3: CASSRVAGENSPLHF. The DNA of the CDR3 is TGTGCCAGTAGTAGGGTTGCAGGGGAAAATTCACCCCTCCACTTT.

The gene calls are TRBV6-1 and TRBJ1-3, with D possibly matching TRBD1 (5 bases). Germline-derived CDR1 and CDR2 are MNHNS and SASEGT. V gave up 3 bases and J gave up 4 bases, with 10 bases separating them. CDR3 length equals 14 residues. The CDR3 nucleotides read TGTGCCAGCAGTGATACCCAGGGAGGAAACACCATATATTTT. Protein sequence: CASSDTQGGNTIYF.

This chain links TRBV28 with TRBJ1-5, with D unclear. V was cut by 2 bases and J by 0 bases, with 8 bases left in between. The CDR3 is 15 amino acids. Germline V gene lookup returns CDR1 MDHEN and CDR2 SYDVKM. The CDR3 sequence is CASSLIGISNQPQHF. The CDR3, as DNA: TGTGCCAGCAGTTTAATCGGGATTAGCAATCAGCCCCAGCATTTT.

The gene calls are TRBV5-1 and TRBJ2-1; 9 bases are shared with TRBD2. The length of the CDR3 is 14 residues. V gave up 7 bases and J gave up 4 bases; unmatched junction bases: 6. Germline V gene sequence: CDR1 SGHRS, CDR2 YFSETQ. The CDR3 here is CASRGAGGYNEQFF. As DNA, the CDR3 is TGCGCCAGCCGGGGGGCGGGAGGGTACAATGAGCAGTTCTTC.

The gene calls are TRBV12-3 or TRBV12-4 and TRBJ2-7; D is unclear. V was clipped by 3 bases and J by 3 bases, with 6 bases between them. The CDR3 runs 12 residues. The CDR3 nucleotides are TGTGCCAGCAGTTTTGCCGGCTACGAGCAGTACTTC. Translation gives CASSFAGYEQYF.

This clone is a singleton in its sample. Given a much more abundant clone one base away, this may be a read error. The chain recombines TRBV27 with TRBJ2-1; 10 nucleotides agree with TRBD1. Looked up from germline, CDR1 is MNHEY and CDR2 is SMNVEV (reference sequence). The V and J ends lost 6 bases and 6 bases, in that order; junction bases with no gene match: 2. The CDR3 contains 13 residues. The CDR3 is CASRRTGGNEQFF. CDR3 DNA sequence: TGTGCCAGCAGGCGGACAGGGGGCAATGAGCAGTTCTTC.

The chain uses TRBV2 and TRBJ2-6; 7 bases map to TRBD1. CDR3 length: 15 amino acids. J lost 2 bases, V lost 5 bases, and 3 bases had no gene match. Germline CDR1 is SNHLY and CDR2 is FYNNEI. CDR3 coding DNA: TGTGCCAGCAGTTACGGACAGGCTGGGGCCAACGTCCTGACTTTC. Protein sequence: CASSYGQAGANVLTF. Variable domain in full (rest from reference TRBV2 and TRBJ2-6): EPEVTQTPSHQVTQMGQEVILRCVPISNHLYFYWYRQILGQKVEFLVSFYNNEISEKSEIFDDQFSVERPDGSNFTLKIRSTKLEDSAMYFCASSYGQAGANVLTFGAGSRLTVL.

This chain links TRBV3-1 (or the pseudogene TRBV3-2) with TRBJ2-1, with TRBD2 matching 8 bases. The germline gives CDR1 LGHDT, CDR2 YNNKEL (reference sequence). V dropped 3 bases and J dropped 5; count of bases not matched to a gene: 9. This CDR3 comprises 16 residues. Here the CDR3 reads CASSHVRTSSDNEQFF. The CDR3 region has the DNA TGTGCCAGCAGCCATGTCAGGACTAGCAGCGACAATGAGCAGTTCTTC.

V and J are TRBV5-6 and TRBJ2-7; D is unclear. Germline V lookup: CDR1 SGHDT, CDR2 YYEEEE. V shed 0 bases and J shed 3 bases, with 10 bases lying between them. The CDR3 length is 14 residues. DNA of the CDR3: TGTGCCAGCAGCTTGGTTGGCAGAAACTACGAGCAGTACTTC. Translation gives CASSLVGRNYEQYF.

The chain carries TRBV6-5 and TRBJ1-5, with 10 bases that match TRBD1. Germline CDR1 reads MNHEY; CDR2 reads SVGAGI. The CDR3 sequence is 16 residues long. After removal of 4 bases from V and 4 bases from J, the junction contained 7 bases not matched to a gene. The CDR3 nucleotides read TGTGCCAGCAGTTCCCGACAGGGGGCTTGGAATCAGCCCCAGCATTTT. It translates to CASSSRQGAWNQPQHF.